This TCR beta chain emerged from a study of blood T cell repertoires in COVID-19. On the study more broadly: Samples came from the United States, Italy and Spain, spanning acute and convalescent COVID-19.

Generated by immunoSEQ multiplex PCR, the TCRdb table keeps only in-frame clones and is missing some. The table has 150,000 to 200,000 clones, over 75% seen once; the top ten hold roughly 9%. Each recovered donor of Cohort 3 presented with two negative PCRs, clearance, or symptom resolution. Material for sequencing was PBMCs or T cells enriched from blood (not recorded which). This clonotype originated in a woman under 30 who had recovered from COVID-19.

The CDR3 loop is CASSLAYGLAGLNEQFF. DNA for the CDR3: TGTGCCAGCAGCTTAGCGTATGGACTAGCGGGACTCAATGAGCAGTTCTTC. The chain links TRBV7-6 to TRBJ2-1, with TRBD2 identical over 12 bases. This CDR3 contains 17 residues. The ends lost 0 bases at V and 6 bases at J; junction bases unmatched: 6. Germline CDR1 is SGHVS and CDR2 is FNYEAQ. Based on the CDR3 plus reference TRBV7-6 and TRBJ2-1, the full variable domain is GAGVSQSPRYKVTKRGQDVALRCDPISGHVSLYWYRQALGQGPEFLTYFNYEAQQDKSGLPNDRFSAERPEGSISTLTIQRTEQRDSAMYRCASSLAYGLAGLNEQFFGPGTRLTVL.